These 26 T cell receptor beta chains were all obtained from the same sample, sequenced in a study of technical replicates of blood from a few donors. TCRdb's copy holds only in-frame clones and misses some; the assay was immunoSEQ multiplex PCR. The sample carries fewer than 65,000 clones, around 87% recorded once. The sample comprised PBMCs. The receptors shown here come from a human donor in good health. Some clones in this sample may be carry-over from other donors' samples.

The chain carries TRBV15 and TRBJ1-4, with TRBD1 identical over 8 bases. V was clipped by 8 bases and J by 6 bases; unmatched bases: 8. Per the germline V gene, CDR1 is LNHNV and CDR2 is YYDKDF (reference sequence). The CDR3 runs to 14 residues. CDR3 bases: TGTGCCACCCAGATAGGACAGGGCCATGAAAAACTGTTTTTT. Translating gives CATQIGQGHEKLFF.

In this sample, this clone turned up a few times. The chain is built from TRBV18 and TRBJ2-7, with 12 nucleotides matching TRBD2. CDR3 length equals 14 residues. Per the germline V gene, CDR1 is KGHSH and CDR2 is LQKENI. The V gene end was trimmed by 3 bases and the J gene end by 4 bases; junction bases not matched to a gene: 1. The CDR3 is CASSPTSGSYEQYF. In DNA form, the CDR3 reads TGTGCCAGCTCACCGACTAGCGGGAGTTACGAGCAGTACTTC.

This chain links TRBV2 with TRBJ1-1, with a tentative D call TRBD1 (6 bases). Germline loops: CDR1 SNHLY, CDR2 FYNNEI. Trimming removed 10 bases at V and 2 bases at J, with 11 bases between. This CDR3 spans 12 amino acids. CDR3 in amino acids: CANGGLNTEAFF. CDR3 DNA sequence: TGTGCCAACGGGGGGCTAAACACTGAAGCTTTCTTT. Full variable domain (remainder filled in from reference TRBV2 and TRBJ1-1): EPEVTQTPSHQVTQMGQEVILRCVPISNHLYFYWYRQILGQKVEFLVSFYNNEISEKSEIFDDQFSVERPDGSNFTLKIRSTKLEDSAMYFCANGGLNTEAFFGQGTRLTVV.

J is TRBJ1-4 and V is TRBV6-5, with D uncertain. CDR1 MNHEY and CDR2 SVGAGI come from the germline V gene. V shed 0 bases and J shed 4 bases, with 9 bases lying between them. The CDR3 has 15 amino acids. Here the CDR3 DNA reads TGTGCCAGCAGTTACTCCTACAGCCATAATGAAAAACTGTTTTTT. This codes for CASSYSYSHNEKLFF.

The V and J genes are TRBV20-1 and TRBJ1-3; D remains unclear. The CDR3 covers 11 residues. V lost 6 bases and J lost 1, with 4 bases in between. CDR1 DFQATT and CDR2 SNEGSKA come from the germline V gene (reference sequence). In nucleotides, the CDR3 is TGCAGTGCGCGATCTGGAAACACCATATATTTT. Encoded protein: CSARSGNTIYF.

The chain combines TRBV4-1 with TRBJ2-7; 8 bases match TRBD1. Germline V CDR1 and CDR2: MGHRA, YSYEKL. V was clipped by 3 bases and J by 5 bases; unmatched bases: 9. This CDR3 has 15 residues. The CDR3 is CASSHGTGVFNEQYF. Here the CDR3 DNA reads TGCGCCAGCAGCCATGGGACAGGAGTTTTCAACGAGCAGTACTTC.

This chain links TRBV6-5 with TRBJ1-3; no firm D call. The CDR3 has 13 amino acids. With 0 bases removed from V and 3 bases from J, the gap between germline ends came to 3 bases. Germline values: CDR1 MNHEY, CDR2 SVGAGI. CDR3 in amino acids: CASSYSSGNTIYF. The CDR3 DNA sequence: TGTGCCAGCAGTTACTCGAGTGGAAACACCATATATTTT.

This chain links TRBV13 with TRBJ2-3, with 11 bases fitting TRBD1. Per germline, CDR1 PRHDT and CDR2 FYEKMQ (reference sequence). This CDR3 is 15 amino acids long. V lost 0 bases to trimming and J lost 4 bases; unmatched junction nucleotides: 0. The CDR3 DNA follows: TGTGCCAGCAGCTTAGGGGGACAGGGGGCAGATACGCAGTATTTT. This codes for CASSLGGQGADTQYF.

The chain links TRBV27 to TRBJ2-3; 11 bases match TRBD1. The germline CDR1 and CDR2 sequences are MNHEY and SMNVEV (reference sequence). This CDR3 is built from 15 residues. Trimming took 4 bases from V and 5 from J; bases not matched to a gene: 5. The CDR3 loop reads CASSSWTGGEDTQYF. The CDR3 DNA follows: TGTGCCAGCAGTTCATGGACAGGGGGCGAAGATACGCAGTATTTT.

Here the CDR3 reads CASSVSQGPFNYGYTF. CDR3 coding DNA: TGTGCCAGCAGCGTTTCACAGGGGCCCTTCAACTATGGCTACACCTTC. The chain couples TRBV9 to TRBJ1-2; 7 nucleotides match TRBD1. V gave up 2 bases and J gave up 2 bases; unmatched junction bases: 9. This CDR3 spans 16 amino acids. Germline-derived CDR1 and CDR2 are SGDLS and YYNGEE. Variable domain in full (rest from reference TRBV9 and TRBJ1-2): DSGVTQTPKHLITATGQRVTLRCSPRSGDLSVYWYQQSLDQGLQFLIQYYNGEERAKGNILERFSAQQFPDLHSELNLSSLELGDSALYFCASSVSQGPFNYGYTFGSGTRLTVV.

The chain employs TRBV11-2 and TRBJ1-6, with D tentatively TRBD1 (5 bases). This CDR3 contains 15 residues. The V end was cut by 0 bases, the J end by 10 bases, with 13 bases between. Germline CDR1 is SGHAT and CDR2 is FQNNGV. The CDR3 loop reads CASSLDLGGRSPLHF. The CDR3 region has the DNA TGTGCCAGCAGCTTAGATCTGGGGGGAAGATCACCCCTCCACTTT.

The chain links TRBV28 to TRBJ2-7; the match to TRBD2 covers 11 bases. Germline CDR1 reads MDHEN; CDR2 reads SYDVKM. The CDR3 has 16 residues. V shed 3 bases, J shed 1 base, and the junction held 5 bases outside the gene matches. The CDR3 region has the DNA TGTGCCAGCAGTTTCCCCACTAGCGGGAGTTCCTACGAGCAGTACTTC. Translating gives CASSFPTSGSSYEQYF.

The V and J genes are TRBV5-1 and TRBJ2-7; TRBD2 is a possible D gene (5 bases). Germline CDR1 SGHRS, CDR2 YFSETQ. Trimming removed 3 bases at V and 3 bases at J, with 13 bases between. This CDR3 is built from 14 residues. In DNA form, the CDR3 reads TGCGCCAGCAGCTCGGTGGACGGAGGCTACGAGCAGTACTTC. It translates to CASSSVDGGYEQYF. Complete variable domain (other parts from reference TRBV5-1 and TRBJ2-7): KAGVTQTPRYLIKTRGQQVTLSCSPISGHRSVSWYQQTPGQGLQFLFEYFSETQRNKGNFPGRFSGRQFSNSRSEMNVSTLELGDSALYLCASSSVDGGYEQYFGPGTRLTVT.

This rearrangement joins TRBV15 to TRBJ2-2, with a possible D match to TRBD1 (5 bases). V was clipped by 7 bases and J by 3 bases, with 18 bases between them. The CDR3 is 16 amino acids. CDR1 and CDR2 from the germline V gene are LNHNV and YYDKDF (reference sequence). The CDR3 nucleotides read TGTGCCACCAAGCTCGATCAGGGTGTGTACACCGGGGAGCTGTTTTTT. Protein sequence: CATKLDQGVYTGELFF.

This clone was seen once. The V and J genes are TRBV18 and TRBJ2-1; 9 bases line up with TRBD1. The CDR3 extends over 13 amino acids. The V and J ends lost 5 bases and 7 bases, in that order; junction bases with no gene match: 3. Germline CDR1 is KGHSH and CDR2 is LQKENI. The CDR3 is CASSGTGNNEQFF. The CDR3 DNA reads as TGTGCCAGCTCAGGGACAGGGAATAATGAGCAGTTCTTC.

The chain links TRBV15 to TRBJ2-7, with a possible D match to TRBD1 (6 bases). CDR1 is LNHNV and CDR2 is YYDKDF in the germline V gene (reference sequence). This CDR3 is built from 12 residues. Deletions cut 6 bases from V and 3 bases from J, with 9 bases between. CDR3 sequence: CATRDRFYEQYF. CDR3 sequence (DNA): TGTGCCACCAGGGACAGATTCTACGAGCAGTACTTC.

The chain combines TRBV4-2 with TRBJ2-7; 9 nucleotides agree with TRBD2. V was pared by 6 bases and J by 5 bases, with 11 bases of the junction left unmatched. The CDR3 is made up of 15 amino acids. Germline assignment: CDR1 LGHNA and CDR2 YNFKEQ. In DNA form, the CDR3 reads TGTGCCAGCAGGTACTCGCCTAGCGGGAACGACGAGCAGTACTTC. This translates into CASRYSPSGNDEQYF.

J is TRBJ2-5 and V is TRBV27; D uncertain. The germline V gene has CDR1 MNHEY and CDR2 SMNVEV (reference sequence). The CDR3 runs to 14 residues. V was cut by 4 bases and J by 0 bases, with 9 bases left in between. CDR3 in DNA: TGTGCCAGCAGTTCATACATGTACCAAGAGACCCAGTACTTC. This translates into CASSSYMYQETQYF.

V and J are TRBV5-1 and TRBJ1-2, with D possibly being TRBD1 (6 bases). Germline values: CDR1 SGHRS, CDR2 YFSETQ. The CDR3 runs to 14 residues. Trimming shortened V by 4 bases and J by 4 bases, and 14 bases separated the two germline ends. The CDR3 nucleotides read TGCGCCAGCAGCCCGGACAGCCCTGGCTATGGCTACACCTTC. Translation: CASSPDSPGYGYTF.

This clone was observed once. This rearrangement joins TRBV5-6 to TRBJ2-1, with TRBD1 as a possible D gene (6 bases). Germline V CDR1 and CDR2: SGHDT, YYEEEE. This CDR3 spans 15 amino acids. The V and J ends lost 4 bases and 1 base respectively, with 12 bases between them. CDR3 in amino acids: CASSPQDRSYNEQFF. The CDR3 DNA sequence: TGTGCCAGCAGCCCACAGGACAGATCCTACAATGAGCAGTTCTTC.

This chain links TRBV4-1 with TRBJ2-1; 10 bases are a match to TRBD2. Germline assignment: CDR1 MGHRA and CDR2 YSYEKL. Trimming cost V 4 bases and J 0 bases; bases outside gene matches: 12. The CDR3 totals 19 residues. CDR3 DNA: TGCGCCAGCAGCCGGCAGACCCCTAGCGGGGGAAGCTCCTACAATGAGCAGTTCTTC. It encodes CASSRQTPSGGSSYNEQFF.

In nucleotides, the CDR3 is TGTGCCAGCAGCCGGGGACAGGGGGCTGGTGGCTACACCTTC. Encoded protein: CASSRGQGAGGYTF. V gene TRBV7-9 combines with J gene TRBJ1-2; 12 bases line up with TRBD1. This CDR3 contains 14 residues. Germline V gene sequence: CDR1 SEHNR, CDR2 FQNEAQ (reference sequence). V shed 5 bases and J 7 bases; nucleotides not matched to a gene: 5.

CDR3 DNA: TGTGCCAGCAGCCAATCAGGGGGCAATCAGCCCCAGCATTTT. As protein: CASSQSGGNQPQHF. The chain joins TRBV9 to TRBJ1-5; a weak D match, TRBD1 (6 bases). CDR3 length equals 14 residues. The V end was cut by 4 bases, the J end by 2 bases, with 10 bases between. The germline CDR1 and CDR2 sequences are SGDLS and YYNGEE.

The rearrangement joins TRBV7-2 to TRBJ2-2, with D possibly being TRBD2 (5 bases). The CDR3 covers 14 residues. In germline, CDR1 is SGHTA, CDR2 FQGNSA. The V and J ends lost 5 bases and 7 bases respectively, with 14 bases between them. The DNA of the CDR3 is TGTGCCAGCAGCCCCCCCGGGGTTTTCGGGGAGCTGTTTTTT. This encodes CASSPPGVFGELFF.

This chain links TRBV13 with TRBJ1-1, with D possibly matching TRBD1 (5 bases). The V end lost 5 bases, the J end lost 8 bases, and 12 bases lay between the germline ends. CDR1 is PRHDT, CDR2 FYEKMQ, per germline (reference sequence). The CDR3 consists of 12 residues. In DNA, the CDR3 is TGTGCCAGCAGCCGACAGTTATTAGAAGCTTTCTTT. This translates into CASSRQLLEAFF.

The V and J genes are TRBV6-5 and TRBJ1-2; D unclear. The CDR3 has 14 amino acids. Trimming took off 0 bases at V and 6 bases at J, with 11 bases between the two ends. CDR1 and CDR2 from the germline V gene are MNHEY and SVGAGI. CDR3 in DNA: TGTGCCAGCAGTTACTCGCGGATTGGCGATGGCTACACCTTC. Protein product: CASSYSRIGDGYTF.